The rows below give T cell receptor beta chains drawn from one sample of a study of breast tumors, draining lymph nodes, adjacent tissues. In TCRdb, the multiplex PCR reads were re-called with MiXCR into one record per CDR3 protein. This table holds approximately 120,000 distinct CDR3 sequences, about 20% found once. Sequences were obtained from axillary lymph node tissue. The receptors stem from a female donor with breast cancer. Some clones in this sample may be carry-over from other donors' samples. CDR3s include the opening cysteine and the closing phenylalanine or tryptophan. A D gene is named only where the DNA matches it firmly. Clone size is stated in some rows and not others, as once, few, many or a class when expanded.

CDR3 protein: CASSALKGGTNYGYTF
CDR3 DNA: TGTGCCAGCAGCGCATTAAAAGGGGGGACTAACTATGGCTACACCTTC
J gene: TRBJ1-2
D gene: NA
clone size: many
V gene: TRBV9
CDR3 length: 16

CDR3 protein: CSVEGVSYEQYF
CDR3 DNA: TGCAGCGTTGAAGGAGTCAGCTACGAGCAGTACTTC
J gene: TRBJ2-7
D gene: NA
clone size: many
V gene: TRBV29-1
CDR3 length: 12

CDR3 protein: CASSLMVDTQYF
CDR3 DNA: TGTGCCAGCAGCTTAATGGTAGATACGCAGTATTTT
J gene: TRBJ2-3
D gene: NA
clone size: many
V gene: TRBV11-2
CDR3 length: 12

CDR3 protein: CSAETSGRALYNEQFF
CDR3 DNA: TGCAGTGCTGAGACTAGCGGGAGGGCCTTGTACAATGAGCAGTTCTTC
J gene: TRBJ2-1
D gene: TRBD2
clone size: many
V gene: TRBV20-1
CDR3 length: 16

CDR3 protein: CASSQDPRDYTDTQYF
CDR3 DNA: TGCGCCAGCAGCCAGGACCCCCGGGACTACACAGATACGCAGTATTTT
J gene: TRBJ2-3
D gene: TRBD2
clone size: many
V gene: TRBV4-1
CDR3 length: 16

CDR3 protein: CASSEAGRAYEQFF
CDR3 DNA: TGTGCCAGCAGTGAAGCCGGGAGGGCGTATGAGCAGTTCTTC
J gene: TRBJ2-1
D gene: TRBD2
clone size: many
V gene: TRBV2
CDR3 length: 14

CDR3 protein: CASSAGVQNTEAFF
CDR3 DNA: TGTGCCAGCAGCGCCGGGGTTCAGAACACTGAAGCTTTCTTT
J gene: TRBJ1-1
D gene: NA
clone size: few
V gene: TRBV9
CDR3 length: 14

CDR3 protein: CASSYLADQYNEQFF
CDR3 DNA: TGTGCCAGCAGTTATCTAGCGGATCAATACAATGAGCAGTTCTTC
J gene: TRBJ2-1
D gene: TRBD2
clone size: few
V gene: TRBV27
CDR3 length: 15

CDR3 protein: CASLGSIDRDNSPLHF
CDR3 DNA: TGTGCCAGCTTAGGGTCTATCGACAGGGATAATTCACCCCTCCACTTT
J gene: TRBJ1-6
D gene: TRBD1
clone size: many
V gene: TRBV2
CDR3 length: 16

CDR3 protein: CSVEWTEYQETQYF
CDR3 DNA: TGCAGCGTTGAGTGGACAGAGTACCAAGAGACCCAGTACTTC
J gene: TRBJ2-5
D gene: NA
clone size: many
V gene: TRBV29-1
CDR3 length: 14

CDR3 protein: CASSFGGNEKLFF
CDR3 DNA: TGTGCCAGCAGCTTCGGGGGTAATGAAAAACTGTTTTTT
J gene: TRBJ1-4
D gene: NA
clone size: few
V gene: TRBV5-6
CDR3 length: 13

CDR3 protein: CASSLTGRGYNYGYTF
CDR3 DNA: TGTGCCAGCAGTTTAACCGGCAGGGGGTATAACTATGGCTACACCTTC
J gene: TRBJ1-2
D gene: TRBD1
clone size: few
V gene: TRBV27
CDR3 length: 16

CDR3 protein: CAISYSRGGETQYF
CDR3 DNA: TGTGCCATCAGTTACTCCAGGGGTGGGGAGACCCAGTACTTC
J gene: TRBJ2-5
D gene: NA
clone size: many
V gene: TRBV10-3
CDR3 length: 14

CDR3 protein: CASSLGSATNEKLFF
CDR3 DNA: TGCGCCAGCAGCTTGGGTTCGGCAACTAATGAAAAACTGTTTTTT
J gene: TRBJ1-4
D gene: NA
clone size: many
V gene: TRBV5-1
CDR3 length: 15

CDR3 protein: CASSSTAGQGGQYF
CDR3 DNA: TGCGCCAGCAGCTCTACCGCGGGACAGGGAGGGCAGTACTTC
J gene: TRBJ2-7
D gene: TRBD1
clone size: many
V gene: TRBV5-1
CDR3 length: 14

CDR3 protein: CASDRSWLYEQYF
CDR3 DNA: TGTGCCAGTGACAGAAGTTGGCTCTACGAGCAGTACTTC
J gene: TRBJ2-7
D gene: NA
clone size: many
V gene: TRBV6-1
CDR3 length: 13

CDR3 protein: CASSSGPTYEQYF
CDR3 DNA: TGTGCCAGCAGCTCGGGCCCCACCTACGAGCAGTACTTC
J gene: TRBJ2-7
D gene: NA
clone size: many
V gene: TRBV7-6
CDR3 length: 13

CDR3 protein: CASSSAGTRSSNEQFF
CDR3 DNA: TGTGCCAGCAGTTCAGCCGGGACTAGATCCTCCAATGAGCAGTTCTTC
J gene: TRBJ2-1
D gene: TRBD2
clone size: NA
V gene: TRBV6-5
CDR3 length: 16

CDR3 protein: CASSFERDGYTF
CDR3 DNA: TGTGCCAGCAGCTTCGAGAGGGATGGCTACACCTTC
J gene: TRBJ1-2
D gene: NA
clone size: many
V gene: TRBV5-5
CDR3 length: 12

CDR3 protein: CASSAPGGSLYYEQYF
CDR3 DNA: TGTGCCAGCAGCGCCCCAGGGGGATCTTTGTACTACGAGCAGTACTTC
J gene: TRBJ2-7
D gene: TRBD1
clone size: many
V gene: TRBV11-2
CDR3 length: 16

CDR3 protein: CASREGGDTQYF
CDR3 DNA: TGTGCCAGCAGGGAAGGGGGAGATACGCAGTATTTT
J gene: TRBJ2-3
D gene: NA
clone size: many
V gene: TRBV7-3
CDR3 length: 12

CDR3 protein: CASSRPTGRSYEQYF
CDR3 DNA: TGTGCCAGCAGTCGCCCGACAGGGCGTTCCTACGAGCAGTACTTC
J gene: TRBJ2-7
D gene: TRBD1
clone size: few
V gene: TRBV28
CDR3 length: 15

CDR3 protein: CASSRMVTSGRAVGENEQFF
CDR3 DNA: TGTGCCAGCTCCCGAATGGTTACTAGCGGGAGGGCCGTTGGTGAGAATGAGCAGTTCTTC
J gene: TRBJ2-1
D gene: TRBD2
clone size: NA
V gene: TRBV18
CDR3 length: 20

CDR3 protein: CASSLALGLAGDEQFF
CDR3 DNA: TGTGCCAGCAGCTTAGCACTCGGACTAGCGGGAGATGAGCAGTTCTTC
J gene: TRBJ2-1
D gene: TRBD2
clone size: many
V gene: TRBV7-6
CDR3 length: 16

CDR3 protein: CAWSPGLAGVDEQFF
CDR3 DNA: TGTGCCTGGAGTCCGGGACTAGCGGGAGTGGATGAGCAGTTCTTC
J gene: TRBJ2-1
D gene: TRBD2
clone size: many
V gene: TRBV30
CDR3 length: 15

CDR3 protein: CASSPHSGGRETQYF
CDR3 DNA: TGTGCCAGCAGTCCTCACTCTGGGGGAAGGGAGACCCAGTACTTC
J gene: TRBJ2-5
D gene: NA
clone size: many
V gene: TRBV6-5
CDR3 length: 15

CDR3 protein: CASSLTSGTLYYEQYF
CDR3 DNA: TGCGCCAGCAGCTTGACTAGCGGGACACTCTACTACGAGCAGTACTTC
J gene: TRBJ2-7
D gene: TRBD2
clone size: many
V gene: TRBV5-1
CDR3 length: 16

CDR3 protein: CASSHSGRGYEQYF
CDR3 DNA: TGTGCCAGCAGCCATAGCGGGAGAGGGTACGAGCAGTACTTC
J gene: TRBJ2-7
D gene: TRBD2
clone size: many
V gene: TRBV7-9
CDR3 length: 14

CDR3 protein: CASSLARGSYEQYF
CDR3 DNA: TGCGCCAGCAGCTTGGCCAGAGGCTCCTACGAGCAGTACTTC
J gene: TRBJ2-7
D gene: NA
clone size: many
V gene: TRBV5-1
CDR3 length: 14

CDR3 protein: CASSRAGTPNYEQYF
CDR3 DNA: TGCGCCAGCAGCCGCGCCGGGACGCCCAACTACGAGCAGTACTTC
J gene: TRBJ2-7
D gene: NA
clone size: many
V gene: TRBV4-1
CDR3 length: 15

CDR3 protein: CASSLETAYEQYF
CDR3 DNA: TGCGCCAGCAGCTTGGAAACGGCCTACGAGCAGTACTTC
J gene: TRBJ2-7
D gene: NA
clone size: NA
V gene: TRBV5-1
CDR3 length: 13

CDR3 protein: CASSLSLRLDSTDTQYF
CDR3 DNA: TGTGCCAGCAGTTTATCCCTTAGACTAGATAGCACAGATACGCAGTATTTT
J gene: TRBJ2-3
D gene: NA
clone size: NA
V gene: TRBV28
CDR3 length: 17

CDR3 protein: CGRMEDNTGELFF
CDR3 DNA: TGTGGCCGCATGGAAGATAACACCGGGGAGCTGTTTTTT
J gene: TRBJ2-2
D gene: NA
clone size: many
V gene: TRBV20-1
CDR3 length: 13

CDR3 protein: CASSLLVGSPLHF
CDR3 DNA: TGTGCCAGCAGCCTCTTGGTGGGTTCACCCCTCCACTTT
J gene: TRBJ1-6
D gene: NA
clone size: many
V gene: TRBV11-2
CDR3 length: 13

CDR3 protein: CASKPGQGAGGYTF
CDR3 DNA: TGTGCCAGTAAACCGGGACAGGGGGCAGGTGGCTACACCTTC
J gene: TRBJ1-2
D gene: TRBD1
clone size: many
V gene: TRBV19
CDR3 length: 14

CDR3 protein: CASRPMITNYGYTF
CDR3 DNA: TGTGCCAGCAGACCGATGATTACCAACTATGGCTACACCTTC
J gene: TRBJ1-2
D gene: NA
clone size: few
V gene: TRBV6-2/TRBV6-3
CDR3 length: 14

CDR3 protein: CASSKRTDTQYF
CDR3 DNA: TGTGCCAGCAGTAAGCGCACAGATACGCAGTATTTT
J gene: TRBJ2-3
D gene: NA
clone size: many
V gene: TRBV6-4
CDR3 length: 12